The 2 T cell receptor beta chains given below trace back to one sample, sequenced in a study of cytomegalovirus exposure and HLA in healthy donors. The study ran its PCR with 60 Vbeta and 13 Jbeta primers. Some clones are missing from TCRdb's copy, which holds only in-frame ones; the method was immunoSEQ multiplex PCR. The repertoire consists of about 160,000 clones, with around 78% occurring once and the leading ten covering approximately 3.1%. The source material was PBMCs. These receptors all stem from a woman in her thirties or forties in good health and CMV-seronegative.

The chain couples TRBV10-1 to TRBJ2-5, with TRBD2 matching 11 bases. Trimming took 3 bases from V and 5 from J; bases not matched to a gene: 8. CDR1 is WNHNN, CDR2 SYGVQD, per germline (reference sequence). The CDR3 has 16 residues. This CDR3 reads CASSESSGGKRETQYF. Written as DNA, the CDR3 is TGCGCCAGCAGTGAATCTAGCGGGGGGAAGAGGGAGACCCAGTACTTC.

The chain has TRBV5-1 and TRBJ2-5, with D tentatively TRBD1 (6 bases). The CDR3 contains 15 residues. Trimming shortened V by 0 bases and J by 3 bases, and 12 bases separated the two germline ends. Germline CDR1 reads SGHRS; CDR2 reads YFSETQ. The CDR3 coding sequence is TGCGCCAGCAGCTTGGCCTCATGGACAGAAGAGACCCAGTACTTC. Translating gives CASSLASWTEETQYF. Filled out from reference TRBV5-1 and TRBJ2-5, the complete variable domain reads KAGVTQTPRYLIKTRGQQVTLSCSPISGHRSVSWYQQTPGQGLQFLFEYFSETQRNKGNFPGRFSGRQFSNSRSEMNVSTLELGDSALYLCASSLASWTEETQYFGPGTRLLVL.